This entry features one T cell receptor beta chain sequence. Its specificity is not known. The length of the CDR3 is 16 residues. Some clones are missing from TCRdb's copy, which holds only in-frame ones; the method was immunoSEQ multiplex PCR. The sample holds around 170,000 clones, approximately 90% seen once. The data derive from a study of T cell responses to AZD1222 COVID-19 vaccine. General study findings and limits: Females made up more of the donors, who were largely white British, and clonal diversity may have come out too low. Baseline serology detected seropositivity in only six or seven AZD1222 recipients. Repertoire samples came only from after the peak T cell response.

V usage is TRBV21-1 and J usage is TRBJ2-7; the tabulated D call, TRBD1, remains unverified against the DNA. TRBV21-1 has pseudogene status. The TCR originated in an adult in good health. The sample was peripheral blood, taken on day 0 of AZD1222 vaccination. Here the CDR3 DNA reads TGTGCCAGCAGCAATCGTACCAACCGCCGGACAGGTGGTCGGTACTTC. Residues: CASSNRTNRRTGGRYF.